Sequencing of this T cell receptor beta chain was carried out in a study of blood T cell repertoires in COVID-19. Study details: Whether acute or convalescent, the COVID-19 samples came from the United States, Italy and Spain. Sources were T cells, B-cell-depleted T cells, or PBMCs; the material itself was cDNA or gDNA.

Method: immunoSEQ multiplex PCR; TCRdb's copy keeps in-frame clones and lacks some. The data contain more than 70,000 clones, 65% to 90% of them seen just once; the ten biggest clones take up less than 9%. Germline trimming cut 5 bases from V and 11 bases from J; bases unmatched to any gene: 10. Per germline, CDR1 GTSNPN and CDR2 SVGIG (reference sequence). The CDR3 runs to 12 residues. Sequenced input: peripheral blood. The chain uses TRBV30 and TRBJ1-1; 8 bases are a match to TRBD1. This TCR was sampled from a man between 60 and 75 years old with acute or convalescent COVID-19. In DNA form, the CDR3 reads TGTGCCTGGTGGGACAGGAGTTTTTCGGCTTTCTTT. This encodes CAWWDRSFSAFF. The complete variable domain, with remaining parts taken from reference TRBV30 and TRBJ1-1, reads SQTIHQWPATLVQPVGSPLSLECTVEGTSNPNLYWYRQAAGRGLQLLFYSVGIGQISSEVPQNLSASRPQDRQFILSSKKLLLSDSGFYLCAWWDRSFSAFFGQGTRLTVV.